Listed below are T cell receptor beta chains from one sample, sequenced in a study of cytomegalovirus exposure and HLA in healthy donors. Method: immunoSEQ multiplex PCR; TCRdb's copy keeps in-frame clones and lacks some. The table records 130,000 to 150,000 clones, about 74% of them present only once. Material: PBMCs. The receptors stem from a man aged 18 to 30 in good health and CMV-seropositive. CDR3s include the opening cysteine and the closing phenylalanine or tryptophan. The D gene is left open where the match is weak. Clone size is not always given. Where it is, it says once, few, many or a class for expanded clones.

j_gene: TRBJ2-7
d_gene: TRBD2
abundance: .
v_gene: TRBV5-8
CDR3aa: CASSSGLAGAYEQYF
CDR3nt: TGTGCCAGCAGCTCGGGACTAGCGGGAGCTTACGAGCAGTACTTC

j_gene: TRBJ2-1
d_gene: .
abundance: .
v_gene: TRBV10-3
CDR3aa: CAISYDSMEYNEQFF
CDR3nt: TGTGCCATCAGTTACGACAGCATGGAGTACAATGAGCAGTTCTTC

j_gene: TRBJ2-7
d_gene: TRBD2
abundance: .
v_gene: TRBV15
CDR3aa: CATRALAGFEQYF
CDR3nt: TGTGCCACCAGAGCACTAGCGGGATTTGAGCAGTACTTC

j_gene: TRBJ1-4
d_gene: TRBD1
abundance: .
v_gene: TRBV27
CDR3aa: CASSLVQGGDEKLFF
CDR3nt: TGTGCCAGCAGTTTGGTCCAGGGGGGCGATGAAAAACTGTTTTTT

j_gene: TRBJ1-1
d_gene: .
abundance: .
v_gene: TRBV6-4
CDR3aa: CASSDSYAAGEAFF
CDR3nt: TGTGCCAGCAGTGACTCGTATGCTGCGGGTGAAGCTTTCTTT

j_gene: TRBJ2-7
d_gene: .
abundance: .
v_gene: TRBV2
CDR3aa: CASSPRDTSYEQYF
CDR3nt: TGTGCCAGCAGCCCTCGGGACACATCCTACGAGCAGTACTTC

j_gene: TRBJ2-7
d_gene: .
abundance: .
v_gene: TRBV10-3
CDR3aa: CAIRTVAGAREQYF
CDR3nt: TGTGCCATCCGGACGGTTGCAGGGGCAAGGGAGCAGTACTTC

j_gene: TRBJ1-1
d_gene: TRBD1
abundance: medium-sized
v_gene: TRBV5-4
CDR3aa: CASSPLQTGGTEAFF
CDR3nt: TGTGCCAGCAGCCCCCTTCAGACAGGGGGCACTGAAGCTTTCTTT

j_gene: TRBJ1-2
d_gene: TRBD1
abundance: .
v_gene: TRBV10-3
CDR3aa: CAISLDRENGYTF
CDR3nt: TGTGCCATCAGTTTGGACAGGGAGAATGGCTACACCTTC

j_gene: TRBJ2-5
d_gene: TRBD1
abundance: .
v_gene: TRBV7-2
CDR3aa: CASSFDRGPQETQYF
CDR3nt: TGTGCCAGCAGCTTCGACAGGGGCCCTCAAGAGACCCAGTACTTC

j_gene: TRBJ2-7
d_gene: .
abundance: .
v_gene: TRBV6-5
CDR3aa: CASSYRPAEVYEQYF
CDR3nt: TGTGCCAGCAGTTACAGGCCGGCAGAGGTCTACGAGCAGTACTTC

j_gene: TRBJ1-6
d_gene: .
abundance: .
v_gene: TRBV5-5
CDR3aa: CASSFPESYSPLHF
CDR3nt: TGTGCCAGCAGCTTCCCCGAGTCTTATTCACCCCTCCACTTT

j_gene: TRBJ1-2
d_gene: TRBD1
abundance: few
v_gene: TRBV27
CDR3aa: CASSSGGQGIYGYTF
CDR3nt: TGTGCCAGCAGTTCAGGTGGACAGGGGATCTATGGCTACACCTTC

j_gene: TRBJ2-3
d_gene: .
abundance: .
v_gene: TRBV30
CDR3aa: CAWSVVSLGATDTQYF
CDR3nt: TGTGCCTGGAGTGTAGTCTCTCTGGGGGCCACAGATACGCAGTATTTT

j_gene: TRBJ2-3
d_gene: .
abundance: .
v_gene: TRBV18
CDR3aa: CASSPGSTARIVTDTQYF
CDR3nt: TGTGCCAGCTCACCCGGGAGCACTGCTAGGATTGTCACAGATACGCAGTATTTT

j_gene: TRBJ2-1
d_gene: .
abundance: .
v_gene: TRBV7-3
CDR3aa: CASSLEGDYNEQFF
CDR3nt: TGTGCCAGCAGCTTAGAAGGGGATTACAATGAGCAGTTCTTC

j_gene: TRBJ2-5
d_gene: .
abundance: .
v_gene: TRBV19
CDR3aa: CASTPRGQETQYF
CDR3nt: TGTGCCAGTACTCCCAGGGGACAAGAGACCCAGTACTTC

j_gene: TRBJ1-4
d_gene: .
abundance: .
v_gene: TRBV6-5
CDR3aa: CASSRVARGKLFF
CDR3nt: TGTGCCAGCAGTCGGGTGGCCCGTGGAAAACTGTTTTTT

j_gene: TRBJ1-1
d_gene: .
abundance: .
v_gene: TRBV18
CDR3aa: CASSPPDSQWTEAFF
CDR3nt: TGTGCCAGCTCACCACCGGACAGTCAATGGACTGAAGCTTTCTTT

j_gene: TRBJ2-3
d_gene: .
abundance: .
v_gene: TRBV6-5
CDR3aa: CASSYDTDTQYF
CDR3nt: TGTGCCAGCAGTTACGACACCGATACGCAGTATTTT

j_gene: TRBJ2-3
d_gene: TRBD1
abundance: .
v_gene: TRBV2
CDR3aa: CASSPTGYTADTQYF
CDR3nt: TGTGCCAGCAGCCCGACAGGGTACACTGCAGATACGCAGTATTTT

j_gene: TRBJ1-5
d_gene: TRBD1
abundance: .
v_gene: TRBV4-1
CDR3aa: CASSQDRQTGVWSNQPQHF
CDR3nt: TGCGCCAGCAGCCAAGATCGTCAGACAGGGGTATGGAGCAATCAGCCCCAGCATTTT

j_gene: TRBJ2-7
d_gene: TRBD1
abundance: .
v_gene: TRBV2
CDR3aa: CASSADRGITYEQYF
CDR3nt: TGTGCCAGCAGTGCGGACAGGGGGATAACCTACGAGCAGTACTTC

j_gene: TRBJ2-5
d_gene: TRBD1
abundance: .
v_gene: TRBV7-3
CDR3aa: CASSLRTGARGETQYF
CDR3nt: TGTGCCAGCAGCTTAAGAACAGGGGCCAGGGGAGAGACCCAGTACTTC

j_gene: TRBJ2-1
d_gene: .
abundance: .
v_gene: TRBV30
CDR3aa: CAWSATSEQFF
CDR3nt: TGTGCCTGGAGTGCCACTAGCGAGCAGTTCTTC

j_gene: TRBJ2-1
d_gene: TRBD2
abundance: .
v_gene: TRBV7-8
CDR3aa: CASSVTSGGDEQFF
CDR3nt: TGTGCCAGCAGCGTGACTAGCGGGGGTGATGAGCAGTTCTTC

j_gene: TRBJ1-3
d_gene: .
abundance: .
v_gene: TRBV11-2
CDR3aa: CASSRGNTIYF
CDR3nt: TGTGCCAGCAGCCGGGGAAACACCATATATTTT

j_gene: TRBJ1-5
d_gene: .
abundance: .
v_gene: TRBV7-2
CDR3aa: CARGGGALQPQHF
CDR3nt: TGTGCCCGGGGCGGGGGGGCATTACAGCCCCAGCATTTT

j_gene: TRBJ2-7
d_gene: TRBD1
abundance: .
v_gene: TRBV18
CDR3aa: CASSPTGQKAYEQYF
CDR3nt: TGTGCCAGCTCACCGACGGGACAGAAAGCCTACGAGCAGTACTTC

j_gene: TRBJ1-2
d_gene: .
abundance: few
v_gene: TRBV7-9
CDR3aa: CASSLISSYTF
CDR3nt: TGTGCCAGCAGCTTGATTTCTAGCTACACCTTC

j_gene: TRBJ1-1
d_gene: .
abundance: few
v_gene: TRBV2
CDR3aa: CASSEGAAGGSGAFF
CDR3nt: TGTGCCAGCAGTGAAGGGGCGGCTGGGGGCTCGGGGGCTTTCTTT

j_gene: TRBJ2-7
d_gene: .
abundance: .
v_gene: TRBV6-5
CDR3aa: CASRRDYEQYF
CDR3nt: TGTGCCAGCAGACGCGACTACGAGCAGTACTTC

j_gene: TRBJ1-5
d_gene: .
abundance: .
v_gene: TRBV23-1
CDR3aa: CASSQRRGNQPQHF
CDR3nt: TGCGCCAGCAGTCAAAGGAGAGGGAATCAGCCCCAGCATTTT

j_gene: TRBJ1-1
d_gene: .
abundance: once
v_gene: TRBV5-4
CDR3aa: CASSLLEGGTEAFF
CDR3nt: TGTGCCAGCAGCTTGCTAGAGGGGGGGACTGAAGCTTTCTTT